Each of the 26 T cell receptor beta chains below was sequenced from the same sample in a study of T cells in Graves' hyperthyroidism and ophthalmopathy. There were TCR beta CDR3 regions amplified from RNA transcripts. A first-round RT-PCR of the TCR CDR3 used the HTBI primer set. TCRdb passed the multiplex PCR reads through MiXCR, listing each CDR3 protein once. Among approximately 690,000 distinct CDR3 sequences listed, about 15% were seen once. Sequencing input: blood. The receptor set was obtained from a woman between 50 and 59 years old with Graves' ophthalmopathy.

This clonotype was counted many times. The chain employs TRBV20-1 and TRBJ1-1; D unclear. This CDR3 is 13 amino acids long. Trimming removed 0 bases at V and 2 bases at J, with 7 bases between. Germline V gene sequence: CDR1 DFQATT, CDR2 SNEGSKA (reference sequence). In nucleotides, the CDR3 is TGCAGTGCTAGAGAGCAGCCTAACACTGAAGCTTTCTTT. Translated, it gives CSAREQPNTEAFF.

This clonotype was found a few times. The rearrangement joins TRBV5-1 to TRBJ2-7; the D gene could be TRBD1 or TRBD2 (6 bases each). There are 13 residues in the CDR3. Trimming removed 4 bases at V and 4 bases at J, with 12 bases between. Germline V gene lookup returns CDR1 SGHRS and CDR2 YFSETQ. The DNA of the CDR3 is TGCGCCAGCAGCAGGGGGGTGGGTTACGAGCAGTACTTC. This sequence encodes CASSRGVGYEQYF. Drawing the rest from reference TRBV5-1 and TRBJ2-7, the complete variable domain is KAGVTQTPRYLIKTRGQQVTLSCSPISGHRSVSWYQQTPGQGLQFLFEYFSETQRNKGNFPGRFSGRQFSNSRSEMNVSTLELGDSALYLCASSRGVGYEQYFGPGTRLTVT.

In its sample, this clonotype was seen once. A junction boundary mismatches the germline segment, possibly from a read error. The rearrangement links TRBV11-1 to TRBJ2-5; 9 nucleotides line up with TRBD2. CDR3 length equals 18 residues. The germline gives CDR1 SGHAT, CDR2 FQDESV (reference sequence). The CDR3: CAGSLAMMAGGGQETQYF. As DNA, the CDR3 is TGTGCCGGCAGCTTAGCTATGATGGCGGGGGGGGGTCAAGAGACCCAGTACTTC.

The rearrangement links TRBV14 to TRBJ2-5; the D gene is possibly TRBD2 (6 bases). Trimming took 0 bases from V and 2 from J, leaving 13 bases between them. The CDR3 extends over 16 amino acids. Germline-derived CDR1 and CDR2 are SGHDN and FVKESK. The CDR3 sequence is CASSQDRGSVQETQYF. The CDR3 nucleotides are TGTGCCAGCAGCCAAGATCGGGGGTCGGTACAAGAGACCCAGTACTTC.

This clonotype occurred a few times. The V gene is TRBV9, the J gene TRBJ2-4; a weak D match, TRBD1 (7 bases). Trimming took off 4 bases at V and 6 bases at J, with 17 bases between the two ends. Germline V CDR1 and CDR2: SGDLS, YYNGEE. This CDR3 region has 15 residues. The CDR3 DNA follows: TGTGCCAGCAGCCCCCAGGGGGGCGCGGGAAACATTCAGTACTTC. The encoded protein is CASSPQGGAGNIQYF.

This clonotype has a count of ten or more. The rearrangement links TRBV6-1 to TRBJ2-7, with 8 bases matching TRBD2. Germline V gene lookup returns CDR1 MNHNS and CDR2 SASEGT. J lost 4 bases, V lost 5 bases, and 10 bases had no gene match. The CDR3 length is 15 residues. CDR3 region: CASSFGRAESYEQYF. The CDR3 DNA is TGTGCCAGCAGTTTCGGGAGGGCCGAATCTTACGAGCAGTACTTC.

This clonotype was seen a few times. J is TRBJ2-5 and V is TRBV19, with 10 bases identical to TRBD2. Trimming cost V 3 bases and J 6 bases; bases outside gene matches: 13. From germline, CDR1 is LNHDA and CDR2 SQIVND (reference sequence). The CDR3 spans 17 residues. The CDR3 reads CASSILLAGAQQKTQYF. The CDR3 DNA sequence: TGTGCCAGTAGTATTTTGCTAGCGGGAGCACAGCAAAAGACCCAGTACTTC.

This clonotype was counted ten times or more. CDR3 bases: TGTGCCAGCAGTTTGGTGGGCAGACGAGATGAAAAACTGTTTTTT. Amino acid sequence: CASSLVGRRDEKLFF. The chain recombines TRBV27 with TRBJ1-4; D gene ambiguous. V dropped 3 bases and J dropped 6 bases, with 14 bases sitting between them. The germline gives CDR1 MNHEY, CDR2 SMNVEV (reference sequence). There are 15 residues in the CDR3. Full variable domain (outside the CDR3, taken from reference TRBV27 and TRBJ1-4): EAQVTQNPRYLITVTGKKLTVTCSQNMNHEYMSWYRQDPGLGLRQIYYSMNVEVTDKGDVPEGYKVSRKEKRNFPLILESPSPNQTSLYFCASSLVGRRDEKLFFGSGTQLSVL.

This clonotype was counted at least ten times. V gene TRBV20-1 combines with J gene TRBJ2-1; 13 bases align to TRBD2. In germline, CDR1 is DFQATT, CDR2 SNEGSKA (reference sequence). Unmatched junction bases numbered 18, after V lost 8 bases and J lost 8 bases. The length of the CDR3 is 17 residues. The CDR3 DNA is TGCAGTCCTAAGAAACTAGCGGGAGGGCACGATTTTCATGAGCAGTTCTTC. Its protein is CSPKKLAGGHDFHEQFF.

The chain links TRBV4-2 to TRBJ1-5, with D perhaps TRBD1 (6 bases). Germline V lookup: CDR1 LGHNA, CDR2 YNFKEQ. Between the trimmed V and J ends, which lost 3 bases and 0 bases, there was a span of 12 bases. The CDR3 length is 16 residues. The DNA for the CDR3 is TGTGCCAGCAGCCAGGCGGGACAATTTAGCAATCAGCCCCAGCATTTT. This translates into CASSQAGQFSNQPQHF.

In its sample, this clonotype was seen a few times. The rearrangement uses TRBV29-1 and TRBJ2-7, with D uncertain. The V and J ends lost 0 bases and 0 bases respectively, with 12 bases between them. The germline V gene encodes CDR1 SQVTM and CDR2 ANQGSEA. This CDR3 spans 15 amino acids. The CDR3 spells CSVEDCWKNSYEQYF. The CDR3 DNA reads TGCAGCGTTGAAGATTGCTGGAAGAACTCCTACGAGCAGTACTTC.

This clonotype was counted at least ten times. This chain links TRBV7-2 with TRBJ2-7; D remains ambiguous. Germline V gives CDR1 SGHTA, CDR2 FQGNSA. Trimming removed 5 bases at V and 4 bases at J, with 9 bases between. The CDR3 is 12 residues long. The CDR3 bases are TGTGCCAGCAGCCATCTACCGTACGAGCAGTACTTC. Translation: CASSHLPYEQYF.

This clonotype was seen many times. Here the CDR3 reads CASSVTSRTGEQYF. In DNA form, the CDR3 reads TGTGCCAGCAGTGTGACTAGCAGGACGGGAGAGCAGTACTTC. This sequence joins TRBV28 and TRBJ2-7; 7 bases fit TRBD2. In germline, CDR1 is MDHEN, CDR2 SYDVKM. CDR3 size: 14 residues. Trimming cost V 5 bases and J 7 bases; bases outside gene matches: 11.

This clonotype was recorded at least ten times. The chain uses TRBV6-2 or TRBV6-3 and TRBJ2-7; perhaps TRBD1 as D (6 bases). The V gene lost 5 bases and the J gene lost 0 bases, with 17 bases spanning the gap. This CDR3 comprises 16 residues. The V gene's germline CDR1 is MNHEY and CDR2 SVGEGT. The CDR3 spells CASSNYGQKFSYEQYF. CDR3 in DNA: TGTGCCAGCAGTAACTATGGACAGAAGTTCTCCTACGAGCAGTACTTC.

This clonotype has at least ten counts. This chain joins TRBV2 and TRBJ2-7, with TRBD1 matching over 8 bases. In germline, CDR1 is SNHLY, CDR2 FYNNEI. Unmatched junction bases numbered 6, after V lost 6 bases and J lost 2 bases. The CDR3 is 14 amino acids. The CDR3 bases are TGTGCCAGCAGACCCGGGACAGGCCCCTACGAGCAGTACTTC. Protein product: CASRPGTGPYEQYF.

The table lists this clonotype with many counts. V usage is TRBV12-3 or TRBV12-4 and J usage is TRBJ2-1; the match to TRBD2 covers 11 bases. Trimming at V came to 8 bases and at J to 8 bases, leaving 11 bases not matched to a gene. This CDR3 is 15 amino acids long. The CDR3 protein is CASFSQTSGTDEQFF. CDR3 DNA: TGTGCCAGCTTCTCCCAGACTAGCGGGACTGATGAGCAGTTCTTC.

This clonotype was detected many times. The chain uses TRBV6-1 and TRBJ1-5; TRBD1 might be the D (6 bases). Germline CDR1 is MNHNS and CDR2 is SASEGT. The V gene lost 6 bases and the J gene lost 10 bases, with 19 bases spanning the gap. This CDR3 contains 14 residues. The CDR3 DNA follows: TGTGCCAGCAGACAGGGTCATGGATCGGGTCCCCAGCATTTT. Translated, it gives CASRQGHGSGPQHF.

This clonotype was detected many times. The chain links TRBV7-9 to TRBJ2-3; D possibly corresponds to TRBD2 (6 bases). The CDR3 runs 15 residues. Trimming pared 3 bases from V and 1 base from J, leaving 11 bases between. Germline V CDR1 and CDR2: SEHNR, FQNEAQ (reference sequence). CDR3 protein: CASSFSSGGTDTQYF. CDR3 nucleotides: TGTGCCAGCAGCTTCAGCTCGGGAGGCACAGATACGCAGTATTTT.

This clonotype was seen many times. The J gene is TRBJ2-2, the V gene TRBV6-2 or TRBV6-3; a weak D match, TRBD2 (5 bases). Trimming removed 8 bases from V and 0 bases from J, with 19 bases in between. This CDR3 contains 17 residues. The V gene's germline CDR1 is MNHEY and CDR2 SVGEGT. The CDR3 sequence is CASRPDLANANTGELFF. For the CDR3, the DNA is TGTGCCAGCCGCCCGGACTTAGCGAACGCGAACACCGGGGAGCTGTTTTTT.

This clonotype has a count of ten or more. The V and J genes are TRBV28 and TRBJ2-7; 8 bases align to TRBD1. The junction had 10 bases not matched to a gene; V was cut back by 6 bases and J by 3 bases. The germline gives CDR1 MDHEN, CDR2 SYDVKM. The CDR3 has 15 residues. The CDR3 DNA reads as TGTGCCAGCAGCCGCGACAGGGGTCATTACTACGAGCAGTACTTC. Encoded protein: CASSRDRGHYYEQYF. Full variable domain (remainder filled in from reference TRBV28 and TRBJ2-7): DVKVTQSSRYLVKRTGEKVFLECVQDMDHENMFWYRQDPGLGLRLIYFSYDVKMKEKGDIPEGYSVSREKKERFSLILESASTNQTSMYLCASSRDRGHYYEQYFGPGTRLTVT.

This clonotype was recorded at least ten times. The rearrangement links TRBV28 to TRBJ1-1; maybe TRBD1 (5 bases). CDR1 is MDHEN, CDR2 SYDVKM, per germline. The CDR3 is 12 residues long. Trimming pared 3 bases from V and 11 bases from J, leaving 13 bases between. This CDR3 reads CASSFRPGEAFF. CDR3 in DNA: TGTGCCAGCAGTTTCCGACCGGGGGAGGCTTTCTTT.

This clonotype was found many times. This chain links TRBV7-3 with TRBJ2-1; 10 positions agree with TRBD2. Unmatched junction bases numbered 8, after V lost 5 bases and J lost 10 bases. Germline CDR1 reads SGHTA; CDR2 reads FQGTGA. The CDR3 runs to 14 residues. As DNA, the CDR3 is TGTGCCAGCAGCCACCGGTTAGCGGGAGGAGAGCAGTTCTTC. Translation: CASSHRLAGGEQFF.

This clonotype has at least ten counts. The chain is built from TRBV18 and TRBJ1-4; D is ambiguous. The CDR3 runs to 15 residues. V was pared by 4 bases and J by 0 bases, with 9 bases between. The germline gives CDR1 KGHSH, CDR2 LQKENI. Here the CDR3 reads CASSRAPSTNEKLFF. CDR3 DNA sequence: TGTGCCAGCTCACGGGCTCCCTCAACTAATGAAAAACTGTTTTTT.

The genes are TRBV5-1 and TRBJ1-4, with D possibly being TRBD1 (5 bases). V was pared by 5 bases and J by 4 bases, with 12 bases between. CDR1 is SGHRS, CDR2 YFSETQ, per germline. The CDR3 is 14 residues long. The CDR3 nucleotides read TGCGCCAGCAGTATCGGGGGAAGTAATGAAAAACTGTTTTTT. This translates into CASSIGGSNEKLFF.

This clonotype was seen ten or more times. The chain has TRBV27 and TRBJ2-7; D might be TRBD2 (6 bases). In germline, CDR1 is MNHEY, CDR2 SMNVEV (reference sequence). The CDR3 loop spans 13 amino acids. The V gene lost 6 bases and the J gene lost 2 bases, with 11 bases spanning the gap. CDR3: CASSLGGTYEQYF. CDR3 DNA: TGTGCCAGCAGCTTAGGCGGGACCTACGAGCAGTACTTC.

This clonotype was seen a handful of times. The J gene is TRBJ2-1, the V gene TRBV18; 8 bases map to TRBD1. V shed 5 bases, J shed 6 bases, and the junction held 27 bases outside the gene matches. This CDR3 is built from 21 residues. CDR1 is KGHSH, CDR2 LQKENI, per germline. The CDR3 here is CASSATPTGAAISPTSNEQFF. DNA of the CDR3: TGTGCCAGCTCAGCGACCCCGACAGGGGCCGCTATCTCGCCAACCTCCAATGAGCAGTTCTTC.